The present TCR beta chain was sequenced within a study of T cells in Graves' hyperthyroidism and ophthalmopathy. Across the whole study: Once the initial diagnosis was made, peripheral blood was obtained before any treatment. Study-wide points: Expanded thyroid clonotypes (above 0.001) were mostly also found in blood. The model anticipated ophthalmopathy a median about six months pre-onset.

This CDR3 region has 16 residues. Germline CDR1 SGHAT, CDR2 FQNNGV. J gave up 2 bases and V 0 bases, and 5 bases lay outside the gene matches. Exclusion of a patient resulted from uncontrolled infection, other autoimmune disease, pregnancy or lactation. There were TCR beta CDR3 regions amplified from RNA transcripts. Using the HTBI primer set, a first-round RT-PCR was run on the TCR CDR3. TCRdb re-called the multiplex PCR reads through MiXCR, storing one row per CDR3 protein. This sample carries hundreds of thousands of distinct CDR3 sequences, 14% of them seen once, and the ten largest clones take roughly a tenth. The sample holds many counts of this clonotype. Its specificity is not known.

The clonotype originates from a woman aged 18-30 years with Graves' hyperthyroidism. Material: blood. J is TRBJ2-7 and V is TRBV11-2, with 9 bases identical to TRBD1. CDR3 amino acids: CASSLDRDRATYEQYF. DNA for the CDR3: TGTGCCAGCAGCTTAGACCGGGACAGGGCGACCTACGAGCAGTACTTC.